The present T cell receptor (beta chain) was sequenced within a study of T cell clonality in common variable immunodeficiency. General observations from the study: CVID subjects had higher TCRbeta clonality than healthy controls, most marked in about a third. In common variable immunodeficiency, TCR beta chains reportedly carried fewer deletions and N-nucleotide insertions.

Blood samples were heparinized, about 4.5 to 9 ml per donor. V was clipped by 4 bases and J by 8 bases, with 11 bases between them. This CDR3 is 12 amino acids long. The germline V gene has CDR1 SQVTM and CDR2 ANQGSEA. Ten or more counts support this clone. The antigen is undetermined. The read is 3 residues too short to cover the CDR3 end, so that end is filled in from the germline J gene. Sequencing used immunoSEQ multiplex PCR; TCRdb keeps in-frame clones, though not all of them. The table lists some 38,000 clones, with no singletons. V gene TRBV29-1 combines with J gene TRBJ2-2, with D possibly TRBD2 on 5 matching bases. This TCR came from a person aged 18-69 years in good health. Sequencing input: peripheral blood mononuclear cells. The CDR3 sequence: CSVAGGGGELFF. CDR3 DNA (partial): TGCAGCGTTGCGGGTGGAGGTGGGGAG.